This is a list of T cell receptor beta chains from one sample in a study of OX40 agonist ivuxolimab in advanced cancers. Clones were read by immunoSEQ multiplex PCR, and TCRdb kept only the in-frame ones, dropping some. The table has about 67,000 clones, approximately 90% seen once. Sequenced material: CD4+ or CD8+ T cells sorted from blood, taken in a trial of the OX40 agonist ivuxolimab. The source is an adult with an advanced solid tumor such as melanoma, head and neck, liver or kidney cancer. CDR3s include the opening cysteine and the closing phenylalanine or tryptophan. Each record gives: V gene, D gene, CDR3 length, clone size, J gene, CDR3 protein, CDR3 DNA. D genes are given only for firm matches. Where a row states a size, it is once, few, many or the class of an expanded clone; other rows omit it.

TRBV9	.	15	.	TRBJ2-3	CASSVGWQPTDTQYF	TGTGCCAGCAGCGTAGGATGGCAGCCCACAGATACGCAGTATTTT
TRBV7-2	.	13	.	TRBJ2-5	CASSLSGGETQYF	TGTGCCAGCAGCTTATCAGGGGGGGAGACCCAGTACTTC
TRBV5-5	.	15	.	TRBJ2-5	CASSSQPGPRETQYF	TGTGCCAGCAGCTCCCAACCGGGCCCGCGGGAGACCCAGTACTTC
TRBV2	.	12	.	TRBJ2-2	CASSVSTGELFF	TGTGCCAGCAGTGTTTCCACCGGGGAGCTGTTTTTT
TRBV15	TRBD1	18	.	TRBJ1-2	CATSRGRDRGRAIYGYTF	TGTGCCACCAGCAGAGGCCGGGACAGGGGGCGCGCCATCTATGGCTACACCTTC
TRBV28	.	17	once	TRBJ1-4	CASSLWGTGSTNEKLFF	TGTGCCAGCAGTTTATGGGGAACAGGGTCAACTAATGAAAAACTGTTTTTT
TRBV2	.	12	.	TRBJ2-3	CASRGLADTQYF	TGTGCCAGCAGAGGACTCGCAGATACGCAGTATTTT
TRBV2	TRBD1	15	.	TRBJ1-6	CASSEWDRGNSPLHF	TGTGCCAGCAGTGAATGGGACAGGGGTAATTCACCCCTCCACTTT
TRBV14	.	14	once	TRBJ1-2	CASSQDPTVFGYTF	TGTGCCAGCAGCCAAGATCCAACGGTTTTTGGCTACACCTTC
TRBV19	.	15	once	TRBJ2-5	CASSSQQGGVETQYF	TGTGCCAGTAGTTCCCAACAGGGAGGCGTAGAGACCCAGTACTTC
TRBV11-2	.	14	.	TRBJ2-3	CASSVHSSEDTQYF	TGTGCCAGCAGCGTTCACTCCTCGGAAGATACGCAGTATTTT
TRBV7-2	.	17	.	TRBJ2-3	CASSLVAGRFGADTQYF	TGTGCCAGCAGCTTAGTTGCGGGTCGATTCGGGGCGGATACGCAGTATTTT
TRBV7-3	.	13	.	TRBJ2-5	CASSFSRQETQYF	TGTGCCAGCAGCTTTAGCAGGCAAGAGACCCAGTACTTC
TRBV6-1	.	15	.	TRBJ2-7	CASSERSGDSYEQYF	TGTGCCAGCAGTGAACGGTCCGGCGACTCCTACGAGCAGTACTTC
TRBV10-3	TRBD2	14	.	TRBJ2-1	CAISDSGTTDEQFF	TGTGCCATCAGTGATAGCGGGACAACCGATGAGCAGTTCTTC
TRBV11-2	.	16	.	TRBJ2-3	CASSSYIRATGDTQYF	TGTGCCAGCAGCTCATACATCAGGGCTACCGGGGATACGCAGTATTTT
TRBV7-3	.	13	.	TRBJ1-4	CASSPGTSEKLFF	TGTGCCAGCAGCCCCGGGACATCTGAAAAACTGTTTTTT
TRBV5-1	.	16	few	TRBJ1-6	CASSLVGGADNSPLHF	TGCGCCAGCAGCTTGGTGGGGGGCGCGGACAATTCACCCCTCCACTTT
TRBV7-2	.	16	.	TRBJ2-3	CASSLVGGGLTDTQYF	TGTGCCAGCAGCTTAGTGGGAGGGGGCTTGACAGATACGCAGTATTTT
TRBV7-9	.	16	.	TRBJ1-2	CASSFPDPAGVRGYTF	TGTGCCAGCAGCTTTCCCGACCCGGCGGGAGTCAGGGGCTACACCTTC
TRBV7-9	.	11	few	TRBJ1-1	CASSKDTEAFF	TGTGCCAGCAGCAAGGACACTGAAGCTTTCTTT
TRBV19	.	13	.	TRBJ2-7	CASSPLLGLEQYF	TGTGCCAGTAGTCCCCTCCTCGGGCTGGAGCAGTACTTC
TRBV7-3	TRBD2	15	.	TRBJ2-7	CASSLAGGLSYEQYF	TGTGCCAGCAGCTTAGCGGGGGGTCTATCCTACGAGCAGTACTTC
TRBV6-5	.	15	.	TRBJ1-1	CASSSTPGRNTEAFF	TGTGCCAGCAGCTCTACCCCCGGCAGGAACACTGAAGCTTTCTTT
TRBV7-9	.	15	.	TRBJ2-2	CASSLAPGNTGELFF	TGTGCCAGCAGCTTAGCGCCGGGGAACACCGGGGAGCTGTTTTTT
TRBV7-2	TRBD1	13	.	TRBJ2-5	CASSFQGEETQYF	TGTGCCAGCAGCTTCCAGGGGGAAGAGACCCAGTACTTC
TRBV4-1	.	13	medium-sized	TRBJ2-1	CASSQPSRDEQFF	TGCGCCAGCAGCCAACCAAGTCGGGATGAGCAGTTCTTC
TRBV7-9	.	15	once	TRBJ2-3	CACRRGGASTDTQYF	TGTGCCTGCCGGAGGGGCGGGGCTAGCACAGATACGCAGTATTTT
TRBV18	.	14	.	TRBJ1-2	CASSLNTGGEGYTF	TGTGCCAGCTCACTGAACACTGGGGGCGAAGGCTACACCTTC
TRBV7-8	.	12	.	TRBJ2-2	CASSPEIGELFF	TGTGCCAGCAGCCCCGAGATCGGGGAGCTGTTTTTT
TRBV11-2	.	14	.	TRBJ1-6	CASSPRLSNSPLHF	TGTGCCAGCAGCCCTCGACTGTCCAATTCACCCCTCCACTTT
TRBV7-9	TRBD1	13	.	TRBJ1-1	CASRVTGDTEAFF	TGTGCCAGCAGGGTTACAGGGGACACTGAAGCTTTCTTT
TRBV15	TRBD1	16	.	TRBJ2-7	CATSSKTGTGSDEQYF	TGTGCCACCAGCAGCAAGACCGGGACAGGGTCAGACGAGCAGTACTTC
TRBV19	.	17	.	TRBJ1-5	CASSIDGHNLANQPQHF	TGTGCCAGTAGTATAGATGGACACAACTTAGCGAATCAGCCCCAGCATTTT
TRBV11-3	.	14	.	TRBJ2-7	CASSPPFGDYEQYF	TGTGCCAGCAGCCCACCCTTCGGGGATTACGAGCAGTACTTC
TRBV19	TRBD1	14	.	TRBJ1-1	CASSRQGMNTEAFF	TGTGCCAGTAGTAGACAGGGGATGAACACTGAAGCTTTCTTT
TRBV20-1	.	10	.	TRBJ2-7	CSAPRYEQYF	TGCAGTGCTCCCCGCTACGAGCAGTACTTC
TRBV5-5	.	16	.	TRBJ2-2	CASSGAPFANTGELFF	TGTGCCAGCAGCGGGGCCCCGTTCGCGAACACCGGGGAGCTGTTTTTT
TRBV9	.	13	.	TRBJ1-6	CASSVEVSSPLHF	TGTGCCAGCAGCGTAGAGGTGTCTTCACCCCTCCACTTT
TRBV19	TRBD2	17	.	TRBJ2-1	CASSRAGGASGSHEQFF	TGTGCCAGTAGCCGAGCCGGGGGGGCTAGCGGGAGCCATGAGCAGTTCTTC
TRBV10-2	TRBD2	15	once	TRBJ2-7	CASSPGLAGPYEQYF	TGCGCCAGCAGTCCCGGACTAGCGGGCCCCTACGAGCAGTACTTC
TRBV11-3	.	13	once	TRBJ2-7	CASSLDLGWEQYF	TGTGCCAGCAGCTTAGATCTGGGGTGGGAGCAGTACTTC
TRBV28	TRBD1	14	.	TRBJ2-7	CASGTGTALYEQYF	TGTGCCAGCGGGACCGGGACAGCTCTATACGAGCAGTACTTC
TRBV7-9	.	14	.	TRBJ2-1	CASSLSRSYNEQFF	TGTGCCAGCAGCTTAAGTCGTTCCTACAATGAGCAGTTCTTC
TRBV19	.	14	.	TRBJ2-2	CASNSGAYTGELFF	TGTGCCAGTAATTCAGGGGCCTACACCGGGGAGCTGTTTTTT
TRBV5-4	.	13	.	TRBJ1-5	CASSLGSNQPQHF	TGTGCCAGCAGCTTGGGAAGCAATCAGCCCCAGCATTTT
TRBV2	.	13	.	TRBJ1-6	CASYATGYSPLHF	TGTGCCAGCTACGCTACAGGGTACTCACCCCTCCACTTT
TRBV7-8	TRBD1	18	.	TRBJ2-1	CASSQARAGTGQYNEQFF	TGTGCCAGCAGCCAGGCCCGAGCCGGGACAGGACAATACAATGAGCAGTTCTTC
TRBV5-4	.	14	once	TRBJ2-3	CASSLGLSDDTQYF	TGTGCCAGCAGCTTGGGGCTGAGTGACGATACGCAGTATTTT
TRBV11-3	.	18	.	TRBJ2-1	CASSWGASGAGSYNEQFF	TGTGCCAGCAGCTGGGGGGCTAGCGGAGCGGGCTCCTACAATGAGCAGTTCTTC
TRBV28	TRBD1	16	.	TRBJ1-4	CASSSGGPPLNEKLFF	TGTGCCAGCAGTTCAGGGGGCCCACCCCTCAATGAAAAACTGTTTTTT
TRBV7-9	.	15	.	TRBJ2-7	CASSLGQVSPYEQYF	TGTGCCAGCAGCTTAGGACAGGTCAGCCCCTACGAGCAGTACTTC
TRBV28	.	16	.	TRBJ1-1	CATTRQGFSGGTEAFF	TGTGCCACCACGCGGCAGGGTTTTTCGGGAGGCACTGAAGCTTTCTTT
TRBV15	.	13	once	TRBJ2-1	CATSRDRGDEQFF	TGTGCCACCAGCAGAGATCGGGGTGACGAGCAGTTCTTC
TRBV13	.	15	.	TRBJ2-7	CASSPGPYPGYEQYF	TGTGCCAGCAGCCCTGGACCTTATCCGGGGTACGAGCAGTACTTC
TRBV7-2	TRBD1	14	.	TRBJ2-3	CASSPDRGRDTQYF	TGTGCCAGCAGCCCGGACAGGGGGCGCGATACGCAGTATTTT
TRBV6-1	.	16	.	TRBJ1-5	CASSEAHGSSNQPQHF	TGTGCCAGCAGTGAAGCCCATGGCAGTAGCAATCAGCCCCAGCATTTT
TRBV18	TRBD1	14	.	TRBJ2-7	CASSPGTVSYEQYF	TGTGCCAGCTCACCTGGGACAGTCTCCTACGAGCAGTACTTC